The rows below give T cell receptor beta chains drawn from one sample of a study of cytomegalovirus exposure and HLA in healthy donors. Produced via immunoSEQ multiplex PCR; TCRdb's table is partial and in-frame only. The sample lists some 150,000 clones; more than 60% were seen once. Sequencing was performed on PBMCs. The receptors stem from a female donor in good health and CMV-seronegative. Each CDR3 is given with its conserved first and last residue. D genes are given only for firm matches. Clone size, where shown, is once, few, many, or a class for clones that have expanded.

d_call	clone_size	v_call	j_call	cdr3_aa	cdr3_nt
-	-	TRBV28	TRBJ2-7	CASSLKGERNEQYF	TGTGCCAGCAGTTTGAAGGGAGAGCGAAACGAGCAGTACTTC
TRBD1	-	TRBV29-1	TRBJ1-2	CSVDHDRGIYGYTF	TGCAGCGTTGATCATGACAGGGGAATCTATGGCTACACCTTC
-	-	TRBV2	TRBJ1-2	CASSVRRGDGYTF	TGTGCCAGCAGTGTACGGAGGGGCGATGGCTACACCTTC
-	-	TRBV28	TRBJ2-3	CASSLFRKPSTDTQYF	TGTGCCAGCAGTTTATTCCGCAAGCCTAGCACAGATACGCAGTATTTT
TRBD2	-	TRBV2	TRBJ2-5	CASIGLAGQETQYF	TGTGCCAGCATTGGACTAGCGGGGCAAGAGACCCAGTACTTC
TRBD1	-	TRBV5-1	TRBJ1-4	CASSFGDRAATNEKLFF	TGCGCCAGCAGCTTCGGTGACAGGGCTGCAACTAATGAAAAACTGTTTTTT
-	-	TRBV6-5	TRBJ2-7	CASSYSTSYEQYF	TGTGCCAGCAGTTACTCTACCTCTTACGAGCAGTACTTC
TRBD1	-	TRBV9	TRBJ1-2	CASSVATGTNYGYTF	TGTGCCAGCAGCGTAGCGACAGGGACTAACTATGGCTACACCTTC
-	-	TRBV5-6	TRBJ1-2	CASSLQGINYGYTF	TGTGCCAGCAGCTTGCAGGGGATTAACTATGGCTACACCTTC
TRBD1	-	TRBV25-1	TRBJ2-1	CASNPLGTGGFNEQFF	TGTGCCAGCAATCCACTGGGGACAGGGGGCTTCAATGAGCAGTTCTTC
-	-	TRBV6-4	TRBJ1-1	CASSGGKGDTEAFF	TGTGCCAGCAGTGGGGGCAAGGGGGACACTGAAGCTTTCTTT
TRBD1	-	TRBV5-6	TRBJ1-3	CASTLPGQGRNTIYF	TGTGCCAGCACCCTACCAGGACAGGGAAGGAACACCATATATTTT
-	-	TRBV11-2	TRBJ2-7	CASSFTRGSYEQYF	TGTGCCAGCAGCTTCACCAGGGGCTCCTACGAGCAGTACTTC
TRBD2	few	TRBV5-1	TRBJ2-2	CASSSGLAGGYGELFF	TGCGCCAGCAGCTCGGGACTAGCGGGAGGATACGGGGAGCTGTTTTTT
TRBD1	-	TRBV29-1	TRBJ2-5	CSVGSGQGVQETQYF	TGCAGCGTTGGGTCGGGACAGGGGGTTCAAGAGACCCAGTACTTC
TRBD1	few	TRBV25-1	TRBJ2-7	CATGTGIVQQYF	TGTGCCACCGGGACAGGGATCGTGCAGCAGTACTTC
TRBD2	-	TRBV6-5	TRBJ2-1	CASSYSQAGWYNEQFF	TGTGCCAGCAGTTACTCCCAAGCGGGGTGGTACAATGAGCAGTTCTTC
-	few	TRBV6-5	TRBJ2-1	CASSYRGTGYNEQFF	TGTGCCAGCAGTTACAGGGGAACAGGGTACAATGAGCAGTTCTTC
TRBD1	-	TRBV27	TRBJ2-7	CASSFRDRGPAYEQYF	TGTGCCAGCAGTTTCCGGGACAGGGGGCCCGCCTACGAGCAGTACTTC
TRBD1	-	TRBV4-1	TRBJ2-7	CASSPGTGDYEQYF	TGCGCCAGCAGCCCTGGGACAGGGGACTACGAGCAGTACTTC
-	-	TRBV15	TRBJ1-4	CATSRDEGGEKLFF	TGTGCCACCAGCAGAGATGAGGGGGGGGAAAAACTGTTTTTT
TRBD1	-	TRBV28	TRBJ1-1	CASSFNRGGVAEAFF	TGTGCCAGCAGTTTCAACAGGGGCGGAGTGGCTGAAGCTTTCTTT
-	-	TRBV2	TRBJ1-5	CAAKTGFNQPQHF	TGTGCCGCAAAGACAGGCTTCAATCAGCCCCAGCATTTT
-	-	TRBV7-8	TRBJ2-5	CASSLGALQETQYF	TGTGCCAGCAGCTTAGGGGCCCTCCAAGAGACCCAGTACTTC
TRBD1	-	TRBV7-9	TRBJ1-6	CASNLQGNSPLHF	TGTGCCAGCAACCTACAGGGGAATTCACCCCTCCACTTT
TRBD1	-	TRBV5-4	TRBJ1-2	CASSLAFGLTGTDSYGYTF	TGTGCCAGCAGCTTGGCCTTCGGGTTGACAGGGACAGACAGCTATGGCTACACCTTC
-	-	TRBV5-1	TRBJ2-7	CASRLDSYEQYF	TGCGCCAGCCGACTTGACAGCTACGAGCAGTACTTC
-	-	TRBV29-1	TRBJ1-2	CSVDPTGYGYTF	TGCAGCGTTGACCCGACAGGCTATGGCTACACCTTC
TRBD1	-	TRBV7-2	TRBJ1-5	CASSLVPWTGGGRSQPQHF	TGTGCCAGCAGCTTAGTCCCCTGGACAGGGGGCGGGCGCAGTCAGCCCCAGCATTTT
TRBD2	-	TRBV30	TRBJ2-3	CAWSGYSSGRAVDTQYF	TGTGCCTGGAGTGGATATTCTAGCGGGAGGGCCGTAGATACGCAGTATTTT
-	-	TRBV7-2	TRBJ2-5	CASSPHEYQETQYF	TGTGCCAGCAGCCCCCATGAGTACCAAGAGACCCAGTACTTC
TRBD2	-	TRBV27	TRBJ2-3	CASSFGTSGRIGTDTQYF	TGTGCCAGCAGTTTCGGGACTAGCGGGCGCATCGGCACAGATACGCAGTATTTT
-	-	TRBV7-2	TRBJ1-2	CASSLESLRGYTF	TGTGCCAGCAGCTTAGAAAGTCTGCGGGGCTACACCTTC
-	-	TRBV7-2	TRBJ2-2	CASSLVSGPNTGELFF	TGTGCCAGCAGCTTAGTGTCAGGGCCGAACACCGGGGAGCTGTTTTTT
-	-	TRBV2	TRBJ2-1	CASDSGSGLAYNEQFF	TGTGCCAGCGACTCTGGAAGCGGTTTGGCCTACAATGAGCAGTTCTTC
TRBD2	-	TRBV10-1	TRBJ2-7	CASSESLAGDEQYF	TGCGCCAGCAGTGAGTCGTTAGCGGGAGACGAGCAGTACTTC
-	-	TRBV5-1	TRBJ1-2	CASSLYRAGMNYGYTF	TGCGCCAGCAGCTTGTACAGGGCAGGGATGAACTATGGCTACACCTTC
TRBD2	-	TRBV19	TRBJ2-7	CATRPLAGAYEQYF	TGTGCCACCCGCCCTCTAGCGGGAGCCTACGAGCAGTACTTC
-	few	TRBV28	TRBJ1-3	CASRHYREDGNTIYF	TGTGCCAGCAGGCACTATCGGGAGGATGGAAACACCATATATTTT
TRBD1	-	TRBV27	TRBJ2-1	CASNHGQAVSYNEQFF	TGTGCCAGCAATCACGGACAGGCGGTCTCCTACAATGAGCAGTTCTTC
TRBD2	-	TRBV7-8	TRBJ2-3	CASSPGLAVSDTQYF	TGTGCCAGCAGCCCGGGACTAGCGGTTTCAGATACGCAGTATTTT
-	-	TRBV7-9	TRBJ2-3	CASSPGVLSTDTQYF	TGTGCCAGCAGCCCCGGGGTTTTAAGCACAGATACGCAGTATTTT
-	-	TRBV7-9	TRBJ2-7	CASSLAPRGEQYF	TGTGCCAGCAGCTTAGCACCTAGAGGCGAGCAGTACTTC
-	-	TRBV18	TRBJ1-1	CAGFVDGSYTEAFF	TGTGCCGGCTTTGTGGACGGGAGTTACACTGAAGCTTTCTTT
-	-	TRBV20-1	TRBJ2-3	CSASQGGTQYF	TGCAGTGCTAGCCAGGGAGGTACGCAGTATTTT
-	-	TRBV5-8	TRBJ2-1	CASSSRLGGGEQFF	TGTGCCAGCAGCTCACGGCTTGGGGGCGGTGAGCAGTTCTTC
TRBD2	-	TRBV9	TRBJ2-7	CASSGLAGGSTYEQYF	TGTGCCAGCAGCGGACTAGCGGGAGGTTCCACCTACGAGCAGTACTTC
-	-	TRBV5-4	TRBJ2-7	CASSSPMGQVYEQYF	TGTGCCAGCAGCAGCCCAATGGGACAAGTCTACGAGCAGTACTTC
TRBD1	few	TRBV10-1	TRBJ1-1	CASSEGQGPNTEAFF	TGCGCCAGCAGTGAGGGACAGGGGCCGAACACTGAAGCTTTCTTT
-	once	TRBV13	TRBJ2-5	CASSLGQGRETQYF	TGTGCCAGCAGCTTAGGGCAGGGGCGCGAGACCCAGTACTTC
TRBD1	once	TRBV9	TRBJ1-2	CASRDNSGGTGYGYTF	TGTGCCAGCAGGGATAACTCAGGGGGAACGGGGTATGGCTACACCTTC
-	-	TRBV23-1	TRBJ1-2	CASSQSGAGSGYTF	TGCGCCAGCAGTCAATCGGGGGCAGGGAGCGGCTACACCTTC
-	once	TRBV6-1	TRBJ2-5	CASSEISGRQETQYF	TGTGCCAGCAGTGAGATCTCGGGTAGACAAGAGACCCAGTACTTC
-	-	TRBV5-1	TRBJ1-2	CASRRTGSGGYTF	TGCGCCAGCAGGCGCACAGGGTCTGGAGGCTACACCTTC
-	-	TRBV28	TRBJ2-1	CASRNGGGEYNEQFF	TGTGCCAGCAGAAACGGGGGTGGGGAGTACAATGAGCAGTTCTTC
-	-	TRBV6-4	TRBJ1-1	CASSRTGDTEAFF	TGTGCCAGCAGTCGGACGGGGGACACTGAAGCTTTCTTT
TRBD1	-	TRBV4-1	TRBJ1-1	CASSQSPGTGGGEAFF	TGCGCCAGCAGCCAAAGTCCCGGGACAGGGGGGGGTGAAGCTTTCTTT
-	-	TRBV2	TRBJ2-4	CASSEGLASVKNIQYF	TGTGCCAGCAGTGAAGGACTCGCAAGCGTCAAAAACATTCAGTACTTC
-	-	TRBV5-4	TRBJ1-4	CASSSRSGVGEKLFF	TGTGCCAGCAGCTCCCGGTCGGGTGTGGGTGAAAAACTGTTTTTT